This entry concerns a single T cell receptor (beta chain). As yet, its antigen is unknown. Construction of TCR beta libraries was accomplished by means of UMI-labeled 5' RACE. In the source study's methods: Individual TCR beta libraries contained between about 2,600 and 18,000 functional CDR3 beta clonotypes each. Each CDR3 protein gets one entry in TCRdb, which reprocessed the 5' RACE reads and gives no DNA. Clone size and V and J calls follow TCRdb, not the original study. Seen in this sample are under 20,000 distinct CDR3 sequences; the ten most common clones hold roughly 5.9%. The germline V gene encodes CDR1 SGHTA and CDR2 FQGNSA. This CDR3 has 15 amino acids. Total CD8+ T cells were enriched by a separation that was negative and magnetic. The entry originates in a study of human CD8 memory T cell subsets. Study-level points and caveats: Clonotypes that made up the stem-like memory T cell repertoire overlapped minimally with the precursor exhausted T cell repertoire. Estimated Chao1 values suggested that diversity was greater among stem-like memory T cells than among precursor exhausted T cells.

This TCR derives from a human donor in good health. Sequenced sample: CD8+ T cells from PBMCs. The chain uses TRBV7-2 and TRBJ1-6; the D call from TCRdb, TRBD1, cannot be confirmed without DNA. CDR3 protein: CASSLTGQGYSPLHF. Together with reference TRBV7-2 and TRBJ1-6, the CDR3 gives the full variable domain: GAGVSQSPSNKVTEKGKDVELRCDPISGHTALYWYRQSLGQGLEFLIYFQGNSAPDKSGLPSDRFSAERTGGSVSTLTIQRTQQEDSAVYLCASSLTGQGYSPLHFGNGTRLTVT.